These 32 T cell receptor beta chains were all obtained from the same sample, sequenced in a study of control samples from healthy donors and cancer patients. Clones were sequenced by immunoSEQ multiplex PCR, and TCRdb holds only the in-frame ones, with some missing. The sample lists some 130,000 clones, 92% occurring once. What was sequenced was blood. These receptors were collected from a woman between 45 and 60 years old in good health.

V usage is TRBV10-3 and J usage is TRBJ2-2; no firm D call. This CDR3 spans 14 amino acids. With 0 bases removed from V and 6 bases from J, the gap between germline ends came to 8 bases. The germline CDR1 and CDR2 sequences are ENHRY and SYGVKD. The CDR3 coding sequence is TGTGCCATCAGTGAGTCCCAGGCCCCCGGGGAGCTGTTTTTT. Encoded protein: CAISESQAPGELFF.

The chain joins TRBV28 to TRBJ1-5; D is uncertain. The V gene's germline CDR1 is MDHEN and CDR2 SYDVKM. V was cut by 5 bases and J by 4 bases, with 12 bases left in between. The CDR3 contains 14 residues. In nucleotides, the CDR3 is TGTGCCAGCAGTCCGGACGGGAGAAATCAGCCCCAGCATTTT. Its translation is CASSPDGRNQPQHF.

The chain has TRBV9 and TRBJ2-3; 16 bases map to TRBD2. CDR3 length: 17 amino acids. Looked up from germline, CDR1 is SGDLS and CDR2 is YYNGEE. V lost 0 bases to trimming and J lost 8 bases; unmatched junction nucleotides: 6. The CDR3 spells CASSVVGLAGGLATQYF. Written as DNA, the CDR3 is TGTGCCAGCAGCGTAGTGGGACTAGCGGGGGGGCTAGCTACGCAGTATTTT. The whole variable domain, remainder taken from reference TRBV9 and TRBJ2-3, is DSGVTQTPKHLITATGQRVTLRCSPRSGDLSVYWYQQSLDQGLQFLIQYYNGEERAKGNILERFSAQQFPDLHSELNLSSLELGDSALYFCASSVVGLAGGLATQYFGPGTRLTVL.

V is TRBV4-1 and J is TRBJ1-4, with D tentatively TRBD1 (6 bases). The CDR3 sequence is 16 residues long. V lost 3 bases, J lost 0 bases, and 11 bases lay in between. Germline CDR1 and CDR2: MGHRA and YSYEKL. The CDR3 region has the DNA TGCGCCAGCAGCCAGATAGGGGGAGCAACTAATGAAAAACTGTTTTTT. It translates to CASSQIGGATNEKLFF.

This clone was counted a single time. Germline and junction disagree at one end, which may indicate a read error. This chain uses TRBV12-3 or TRBV12-4 with TRBJ2-5, with unresolved D. This CDR3 is built from 12 residues. CDR3 loop: CASSFDADPSDF. The CDR3 DNA sequence: TGTGCCAGCAGTTTTGACGCAGATCCCTCAGACTTC.

The J gene is TRBJ1-2, the V gene TRBV20-1; no definite D call. The CDR3 covers 11 residues. Germline loops: CDR1 DFQATT, CDR2 SNEGSKA (reference sequence). V was shortened by 5 bases and J by 7 bases, with 11 bases between the two germline ends. The CDR3 sequence: CSARPGVGYTF. The CDR3 DNA sequence: TGCAGTGCTCGGCCCGGGGTTGGCTACACCTTC.

This clone was recorded only once. The chain recombines TRBV6-6 with TRBJ1-2, with 7 bases lining up with TRBD1. The J segment lost 3 bases and the V segment lost 2 bases, leaving 3 bases of the junction unmatched. The CDR3 consists of 14 residues. The germline V gene encodes CDR1 MNHNY and CDR2 SVGAGI (reference sequence). CDR3 sequence: CASSYRGPHYGYTF. In nucleotides, the CDR3 is TGTGCCAGCAGTTACAGGGGGCCTCACTATGGCTACACCTTC.

The chain combines TRBV3-1 (or the pseudogene TRBV3-2) with TRBJ2-5; 7 nucleotides align to TRBD2. Germline V gene data show CDR1 as LGHDT and CDR2 as YNNKEL (reference sequence). The CDR3 has 15 residues. Trimming cost V 4 bases and J 1 base; bases outside gene matches: 6. CDR3 coding DNA: TGTGCCAGCAGCCCCCCTTCTAGCGGCCAAGAGACCCAGTACTTC. This codes for CASSPPSSGQETQYF.

The chain links TRBV7-9 to TRBJ1-2; D is possibly TRBD1 (6 bases). The CDR3 is 17 residues long. Germline lookup yields CDR1 SEHNR and CDR2 FQNEAQ (reference sequence). V lost 3 bases and J 1 base, leaving 18 bases between the germline ends. CDR3 protein: CASSFYFGTTLNYGYTF. The CDR3 region has the DNA TGTGCCAGCAGCTTTTATTTCGGGACAACTCTTAACTATGGCTACACCTTC.

As concerns this clone: One end of the junction fails to match germline, which may point to a read error. This sequence joins TRBV5-5 and TRBJ1-1, with unresolved D. Germline V gives CDR1 SGHKS, CDR2 YYEKEE (reference sequence). This CDR3 contains 12 residues. CDR3 DNA: TGTGCCAGCAGCTTGGTGTTCCCTGAGGCTTTCTTT. Translated: CASSLVFPEAFF.

This chain links TRBV5-1 with TRBJ1-1; D is ambiguous. Trimming stripped 4 bases from V and 3 bases from J, with 13 bases between. Looked up from germline, CDR1 is SGHRS and CDR2 is YFSETQ. This CDR3 has 14 residues. Here the CDR3 DNA reads TGCGCCAGCAGCCCCGGTAGGGCGGACACTGAAGCTTTCTTT. Amino acids: CASSPGRADTEAFF.

The J gene is TRBJ1-1, the V gene TRBV11-2; no clear D gene. Germline V gene data show CDR1 as SGHAT and CDR2 as FQNNGV. V lost 3 bases and J lost 11, with 13 bases in between. The CDR3 runs 12 residues. CDR3 sequence (DNA): TGTGCCAGCAGCTTGAGAGGGTCTCTGGCTTTCTTT. Amino acids: CASSLRGSLAFF.

This chain links TRBV10-3 with TRBJ1-1; D possibly corresponds to TRBD1 (5 bases). The CDR3 is 14 residues long. The germline V gene has CDR1 ENHRY and CDR2 SYGVKD. The V and J ends lost 6 bases and 1 base respectively, with 12 bases between them. The CDR3 region has the DNA TGTGCCATCAGGGCGGACACCGCGAACACTGAAGCTTTCTTT. Its translation is CAIRADTANTEAFF.

This sequence joins TRBV2 and TRBJ2-1; 8 bases agree with TRBD2. Germline CDR1 SNHLY, CDR2 FYNNEI. V lost 4 bases and J lost 10; bases outside the gene matches: 15. This CDR3 has 16 residues. CDR3 DNA: TGTGCCAGCAGTGCATTTAGCGGGGCCAACGTCGGGGAGCAGTTCTTC. Its protein product is CASSAFSGANVGEQFF.

J is TRBJ2-7 and V is TRBV2; 9 bases align to TRBD1. Germline values: CDR1 SNHLY, CDR2 FYNNEI. The ends lost 6 bases at V and 6 bases at J; junction bases unmatched: 9. The CDR3 sequence is 14 residues long. The CDR3 sequence is CASRGRTGALEQYF. For the CDR3, the DNA is TGTGCCAGCAGGGGCAGGACAGGGGCCCTCGAGCAGTACTTC.

The rearrangement joins TRBV29-1 to TRBJ1-1; D remains unclear. With 7 bases removed from V and 7 bases from J, the gap between germline ends came to 16 bases. The CDR3 has 12 amino acids. CDR1 and CDR2 from the germline V gene are SQVTM and ANQGSEA. The CDR3 protein is CSAGPSAGEAFF. In DNA form, the CDR3 reads TGCAGCGCCGGACCTTCGGCGGGTGAAGCTTTCTTT.

This clone was observed a single time. V usage is TRBV4-2 and J usage is TRBJ1-2; D gene ambiguous. Germline loops: CDR1 LGHNA, CDR2 YNFKEQ. CDR3 size: 12 residues. Trimming pared 1 base from V and 6 bases from J, leaving 6 bases between. The CDR3 nucleotides read TGTGCCAGCAGCCAAGGGACTAATGGCTACACCTTC. This gives the protein CASSQGTNGYTF.

This chain links TRBV6-2 or TRBV6-3 with TRBJ1-2; a weak D match, TRBD1 (5 bases). This CDR3 has 18 residues. Per germline, CDR1 MNHEY and CDR2 SVGEGT. V was pared by 5 bases and J by 6 bases, with 28 bases between. The CDR3 nucleotides are TGTGCCAGCAGTCACGCCCCACTGTTTCAGGGAATGAGACATGGCTACACCTTC. It translates to CASSHAPLFQGMRHGYTF.

The V and J genes are TRBV19 and TRBJ2-3, with D possibly being TRBD2 (7 bases). V was pared by 1 base and J by 4 bases, with 18 bases between. This CDR3 comprises 17 residues. CDR1 is LNHDA, CDR2 SQIVND, per germline (reference sequence). The CDR3 sequence: CASSIVGGRVGSDTQYF. Here the CDR3 DNA reads TGTGCCAGTAGTATAGTGGGGGGGCGTGTAGGCTCAGATACGCAGTATTTT.

The V call is TRBV11-2, the J call TRBJ1-1; D remains unclear. The CDR3 has 14 residues. CDR1 is SGHAT and CDR2 is FQNNGV in the germline V gene. Between the trimmed V and J ends, which lost 0 bases and 3 bases, there was a span of 8 bases. Here the CDR3 reads CASSLDQGHTEAFF. DNA of the CDR3: TGTGCCAGCAGCTTAGATCAAGGGCACACTGAAGCTTTCTTT. Variable domain in full (rest from reference TRBV11-2 and TRBJ1-1): EAGVAQSPRYKIIEKRQSVAFWCNPISGHATLYWYQQILGQGPKLLIQFQNNGVVDDSQLPKDRFSAERLKGVDSTLKIQPAKLEDSAVYLCASSLDQGHTEAFFGQGTRLTVV.

This chain connects TRBV6-5 to TRBJ1-5; unclear D gene. Germline CDR1 reads MNHEY; CDR2 reads SVGAGI. The V end lost 0 bases, the J end lost 7 bases, and 13 bases lay between the germline ends. The CDR3 runs to 15 residues. The CDR3 bases are TGTGCCAGCAGTTACTCGGGTGATTTGCGGCAGCCCCAGCATTTT. As protein: CASSYSGDLRQPQHF.

The V gene is TRBV30, the J gene TRBJ1-1, with D uncertain. V lost 4 bases, J lost 3 bases, and 9 bases lay in between. Germline CDR1 GTSNPN, CDR2 SVGIG (reference sequence). The CDR3 covers 12 residues. In DNA form, the CDR3 reads TGTGCCTGGAACCGGAGGGACACTGAAGCTTTCTTT. It translates to CAWNRRDTEAFF.

The chain joins TRBV2 to TRBJ1-5; TRBD1 matches at 10 bases. Per the germline V gene, CDR1 is SNHLY and CDR2 is FYNNEI. V gave up 3 bases and J gave up 6 bases; unmatched junction bases: 2. The length of the CDR3 is 14 residues. The CDR3 sequence is CASSDDRGPQPQHF. In DNA, the CDR3 is TGTGCCAGCAGTGACGACAGGGGGCCTCAGCCCCAGCATTTT.

A single count supports this clone. This sequence joins TRBV12-3 or TRBV12-4 and TRBJ1-2; D is possibly TRBD1 (5 bases). The CDR3 sequence is 12 residues long. The germline V and J ends were trimmed by 2 bases and 7 bases, with 8 bases remaining between them. The CDR3 reads CASSLWGRGYTF. DNA for the CDR3: TGTGCCAGCAGTTTATGGGGACGTGGCTACACCTTC.

The CDR3 coding sequence is TGTGCCAGCATAACAGGGGTATGGGCTGAAGCTTTCTTT. This gives the protein CASITGVWAEAFF. The chain has TRBV6-5 and TRBJ1-1; 7 bases fit TRBD1. In germline, CDR1 is MNHEY, CDR2 SVGAGI. Germline trimming cut 7 bases from V and 6 bases from J; bases unmatched to any gene: 8. This CDR3 has 13 amino acids.

The J gene is TRBJ2-1, the V gene TRBV11-3; 9 positions match TRBD1. The germline V gene has CDR1 SGHNT and CDR2 YENEEA. This CDR3 has 18 amino acids. J lost 6 bases, V lost 0 bases, and 12 bases had no gene match. CDR3 in DNA: TGTGCCAGCAGCTTAGATTGGTGGGGCGGGGACAGGGTCAATGAGCAGTTCTTC. It specifies CASSLDWWGGDRVNEQFF.

The rearrangement links TRBV4-1 to TRBJ2-7; D may correspond to TRBD1 or TRBD2 (5 bases each). Germline CDR1 MGHRA, CDR2 YSYEKL. Trimming stripped 3 bases from V and 2 bases from J, with 14 bases between. This CDR3 comprises 15 residues. CDR3: CASSHPPGAAYEQYF. The CDR3 DNA sequence: TGCGCCAGCAGCCACCCCCCCGGGGCAGCCTACGAGCAGTACTTC.

The CDR3 DNA reads as TGTGCTAGTGGTTTAGGACTAGCGGGAGGGACGGATACGCAGTATTTT. Amino acids: CASGLGLAGGTDTQYF. V usage is TRBV12-5 and J usage is TRBJ2-3; TRBD2 agrees at 15 bases. The V gene end was trimmed by 3 bases and the J gene end by 6 bases; junction bases not matched to a gene: 4. Germline assignment: CDR1 LGHNT and CDR2 FRNRAP. This CDR3 comprises 16 residues.

The V and J genes are TRBV20-1 and TRBJ1-6, with a possible D match to TRBD1 (5 bases). The V and J ends lost 3 bases and 7 bases respectively, with 16 bases between them. The length of the CDR3 is 15 residues. Germline CDR1 reads DFQATT; CDR2 reads SNEGSKA (reference sequence). For the CDR3, the DNA is TGCAGTGCTAGTACGGCGGGTAGGACAAATTCACCCCTCCACTTT. It specifies CSASTAGRTNSPLHF.

This sequence joins TRBV3-1 (or the pseudogene TRBV3-2) and TRBJ1-1; tentative D call: TRBD1 (5 bases). The germline V and J ends were trimmed by 1 base and 1 base, with 16 bases remaining between them. This CDR3 comprises 17 residues. The germline gives CDR1 LGHDT, CDR2 YNNKEL (reference sequence). The CDR3 protein is CASSQVGRQPTNTEAFF. The CDR3, as DNA: TGTGCCAGCAGCCAAGTCGGCCGACAGCCGACGAACACTGAAGCTTTCTTT.

This chain connects TRBV3-1 (or the pseudogene TRBV3-2) to TRBJ1-1; possibly TRBD1 for D (6 bases). Germline CDR1 LGHDT, CDR2 YNNKEL (reference sequence). V gave up 1 base and J gave up 4 bases, with 13 bases separating them. The CDR3 has 15 residues. CDR3 in DNA: TGTGCCAGCAGCCAAGGTTACAGGGAGGGCACTGAAGCTTTCTTT. Its protein product is CASSQGYREGTEAFF.

In its sample, this clone was seen a few times. The gene calls are TRBV25-1 and TRBJ2-7; 7 bases line up with TRBD1. Germline CDR1 and CDR2: MGHDK and SYGVNS. The trim removed 4 bases at V and 5 bases at J, leaving 8 bases unmatched. The CDR3 length is 14 residues. CDR3 amino acids: CASSATGQFDEQYF. DNA of the CDR3: TGTGCCAGCAGTGCTACGGGACAGTTCGACGAGCAGTACTTC.